The TCR beta chain under discussion was sequenced for a study of Graves' ophthalmopathy and Graves' hyperthyroidism. TCR beta CDR3 amplification used RNA transcripts. RT-PCR with HTBI primers came first, then second-round multiplex PCR. MiXCR was run by TCRdb on the multiplex PCR reads, yielding one entry per CDR3 protein. This table holds about 400,000 distinct CDR3 sequences, around 18% found once. This CDR3 spans 18 amino acids. Losses at the gene ends were 0 bases for V and 5 bases for J; bases not matched to a gene: 13. The germline V gene has CDR1 SGHRS and CDR2 YFSETQ. The sequenced sample consisted of peripheral blood. The chain joins TRBV5-1 to TRBJ2-5, with 10 positions matching TRBD2. The TCR comes from a woman between 18 and 29 years old with Graves' ophthalmopathy. The CDR3 here is CASSLVSSGSPTRETQYF. The CDR3 DNA sequence: TGCGCCAGCAGCTTGGTGTCTAGCGGGAGCCCTACGAGGGAGACCCAGTACTTC.